This section outlines one TCR beta chain sequence together with its context. The entry originates in a study of monozygotic twins with inflammatory bowel disease. Eight separate reactions for every sample produced the cDNA. TCRdb reprocessed the 5' RACE reads and reports one entry per CDR3 protein, with no DNA. The sample features 300,000 to 400,000 distinct CDR3 sequences, with approximately 2.8% in its top ten. Germline assignment: CDR1 MNHEY and CDR2 SVGEGT. CDR3 length equals 15 residues. This clonotype was sampled from a human donor with ulcerative colitis or Crohn's disease, or a healthy co-twin of an affected twin (not recorded which). The chain couples TRBV6-2 or TRBV6-3 to TRBJ2-7; no DNA is available, so the TRBD2 call from TCRdb remains unchecked. Sequencing was carried out using blood. The CDR3 here is CASKSRGLAFYEQYF.